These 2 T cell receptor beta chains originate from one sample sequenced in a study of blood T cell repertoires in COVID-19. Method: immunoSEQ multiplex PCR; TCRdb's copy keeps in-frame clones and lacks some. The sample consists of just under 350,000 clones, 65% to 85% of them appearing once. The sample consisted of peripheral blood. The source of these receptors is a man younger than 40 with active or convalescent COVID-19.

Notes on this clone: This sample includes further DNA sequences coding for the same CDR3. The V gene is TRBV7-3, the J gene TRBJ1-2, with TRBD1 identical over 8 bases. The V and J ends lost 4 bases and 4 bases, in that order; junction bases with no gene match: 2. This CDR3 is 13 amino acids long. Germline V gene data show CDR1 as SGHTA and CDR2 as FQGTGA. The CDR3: CASSSTGGYGYTF. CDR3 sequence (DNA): TGTGCCAGCAGCTCCACAGGGGGCTATGGCTACACCTTC.

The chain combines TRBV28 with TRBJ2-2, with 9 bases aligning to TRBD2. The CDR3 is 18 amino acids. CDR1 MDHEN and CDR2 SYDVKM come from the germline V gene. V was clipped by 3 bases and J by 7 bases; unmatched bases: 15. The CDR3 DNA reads TGTGCCAGCAGTTTCAGAGATAGCGGGGGAGACGATTACGGGGAGCTGTTTTTT. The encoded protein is CASSFRDSGGDDYGELFF. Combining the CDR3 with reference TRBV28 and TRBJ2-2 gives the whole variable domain DVKVTQSSRYLVKRTGEKVFLECVQDMDHENMFWYRQDPGLGLRLIYFSYDVKMKEKGDIPEGYSVSREKKERFSLILESASTNQTSMYLCASSFRDSGGDDYGELFFGEGSRLTVL.